This T cell receptor (beta chain) was identified during a study of T-cell reconstitution after alpha-beta-depleted transplantation in children (dated by TCRdb to 2016 to 2017). With regard to the full study: Using TCR repertoire profiling, the study quantitatively followed how T-cell immune reconstitution unfolded in children after TCRalphabeta/CD19-depleted allogeneic hematopoietic cell transplantation.

Library creation used PCR. Data came from an Illumina HiSeq 2500. To normalize quantification of the TCRbeta repertoire, the TCR libraries were built with molecular barcoding that relied on unique molecular identifiers. Starting from the raw public reads, TCRdb applied fastp trimming at Q25, assembled clones with MiXCR and retained in-frame beta chains. Each entry is one CDR3 protein sequence, shown with its most common DNA and genes. The sample table records about 640,000 distinct CDR3 sequences; 16% of these occur just once. About 1.1% of the sample comes from the top ten. Trimming costs V 5 bases and J 4 bases, and their ends lie 5 bases apart. The germline V gene (reference sequence) provides CDR1 DFQATT and CDR2 SNEGSKA. The CDR3, from cysteine to phenylalanine, totals 10 residues. Only the CDR3 part of the read is kept: 30 bases, read in frame from the first base. Only a few counts were recorded for this clonotype. This receptor's antigen is unknown. No qualities accompany the bases; no much larger clone lies one base away.

The rearrangement combines TRBV20-1 with TRBJ1-2, with no confident D gene call. The sample consisted of PBMCs from the stem cell graft donor, taken from the stem cell graft. This TCR was sampled from a human donor who donated a stem cell graft to a child with acute myeloid leukemia. The nucleotide sequence reads as follows: TGCAGTGCTTATTTCTATGGCTACACCTTC. This yields the protein CSAYFYGYTF.